The rows below give T cell receptor beta chains drawn from one sample of a study of shared clonotypes between healthy human individuals. Sequencing was performed with immunoSEQ multiplex PCR; in TCRdb, only in-frame clones are kept and a portion is missing. The data show 2 million to 2.5 million clones, approximately 94% seen once. Source material: naive CD8+ T cells from PBMCs. These receptors came from a man aged 18-30 years in good health. Some clones in this sample may be carry-over from other donors' samples. Each CDR3 is given without its conserved first and last residue. A D gene is named only where the DNA matches it firmly.

cdr3_aa v_call d_call
SVEPSLVVKGARGTEAF TRBV29-1 TRBD1
ASSISPYPRNIQY TRBV19 .
ASSQDGPTRGPEYGYT TRBV4-3 .
ASSLRQAGQPQH TRBV27 .
ASSSETDYYGYT TRBV28 .
ASSLRVSSYEQY TRBV11-2 .
ASSSTRTSGVKADTQY TRBV7-9 TRBD2
ASSPRIPGQGADTQY TRBV19 TRBD1
ASSEARTSGTDTQY TRBV6-4 TRBD2
SVRSGVSYEQY TRBV29-1 .
ASSASGSSTDTQY TRBV7-9 TRBD2
ASSLWNGYEQY TRBV11-3 .
AWSEGVMSEQY TRBV30 .
ASSLSVRSSSYNEQF TRBV28 .
ASSIGLPNTDTQY TRBV19 .
ASSGGVRDGDYGYT TRBV7-9 .
ATRGFRAPSSYEQY TRBV10-3 .